One sample yielded the 4 T cell receptor beta chains listed below, sequenced in a study of beta chain features in type 1 diabetes. The study's findings and limits: Type 1 diabetes patients had TCRB CDR3s that were shorter (moderately but significantly so) in all four CD4+ subsets.

Their recognized antigens are unknown. The entirety of the isolated RNA underwent reverse transcription, so expressed TCRB transcripts were sequenced. The method was immunoSEQ multiplex PCR; TCRdb's version includes in-frame clones alone and lacks a portion of them. The data contain almost 350,000 clones, approximately 10% of them seen just once; the ten biggest clones take up over 0.95%. Sequencing was done on a sample of central memory CD4+ T cells from blood. All receptors come from a young man with type 1 diabetes.

There are a few counts of this clone. The DNA of the CDR3 is TGTGCCTCTGGACGTGGGCTAGCGGGGGGGGCAGATACGCAGTATTTT. Protein product: CASGRGLAGGADTQYF. This chain connects TRBV30 to TRBJ2-3; 12 nucleotides line up with TRBD2. Germline lookup yields CDR1 GTSNPN and CDR2 SVGIG (reference sequence). V dropped 7 bases and J dropped 4; count of bases not matched to a gene: 12. The CDR3 contains 16 residues.

This clone was seen more than once but under ten times. V usage is TRBV6-6 and J usage is TRBJ1-2; D is unclear. From germline, CDR1 is MNHNY and CDR2 SVGAGI (reference sequence). V was shortened by 2 bases and J by 0 bases, with 10 bases between the two germline ends. This CDR3 has 15 amino acids. DNA of the CDR3: TGTGCCAGCAGTTACCAGCCCGAGTCTAACTATGGCTACACCTTC. This encodes CASSYQPESNYGYTF.

The chain couples TRBV2 to TRBJ2-3; D unresolved. Germline loops: CDR1 SNHLY, CDR2 FYNNEI. This CDR3 is built from 14 residues. V lost 3 bases and J 2 bases, leaving 9 bases between the germline ends. CDR3 bases: TGTGCCAGCAGTGATATCGGGTACACAGATACGCAGTATTTT. Protein product: CASSDIGYTDTQYF.

This clone was observed a handful of times. This sequence joins TRBV7-2 and TRBJ2-5, with 8 bases fitting TRBD1. Looked up from germline, CDR1 is SGHTA and CDR2 is FQGNSA. This CDR3 spans 14 amino acids. Unmatched junction bases numbered 4, after V lost 2 bases and J lost 5 bases. CDR3 protein: CASSLRTGKETQYF. CDR3 nucleotide sequence: TGTGCCAGCAGCTTAAGGACAGGGAAGGAGACCCAGTACTTC.